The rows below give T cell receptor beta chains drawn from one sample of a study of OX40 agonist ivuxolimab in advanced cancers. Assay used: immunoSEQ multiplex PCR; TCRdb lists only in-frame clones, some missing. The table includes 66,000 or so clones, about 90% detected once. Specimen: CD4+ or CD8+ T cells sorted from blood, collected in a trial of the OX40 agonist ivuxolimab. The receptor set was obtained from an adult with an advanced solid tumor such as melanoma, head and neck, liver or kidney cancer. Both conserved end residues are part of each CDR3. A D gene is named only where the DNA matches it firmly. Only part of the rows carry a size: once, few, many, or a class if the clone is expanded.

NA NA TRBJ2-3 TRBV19 TGTGCCAGTAGTCAAGTACGGGCGCCCAGGGAGACAGATACGCAGTATTTT CASSQVRAPRETDTQYF
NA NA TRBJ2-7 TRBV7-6 TGTGCCAGCAGCCGAGACAGAAAGCCGACCTACGAGCAGTACTTC CASSRDRKPTYEQYF
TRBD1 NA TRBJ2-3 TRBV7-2 TGTGCCAGCAGCTTAAAATGGGACAGGGATTACGATACGCAGTATTTT CASSLKWDRDYDTQYF
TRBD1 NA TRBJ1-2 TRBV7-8 TGTGCCAGCAGCTTAGCCTTTACAGGGGATCATGGCTACACCTTC CASSLAFTGDHGYTF
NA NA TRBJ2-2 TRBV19 TGTGCCAGTAGTACAACGGGGGGCACGAACACCGGGGAGCTGTTTTTT CASSTTGGTNTGELFF
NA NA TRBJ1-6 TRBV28 TGTGCCAGCAGTCTAAGTCTTTATCCCCTCCACTTT CASSLSLYPLHF
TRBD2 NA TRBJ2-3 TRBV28 TGTGCCAGCAGTCCGTGGCGGGGGGGCACAGATACGCAGTATTTT CASSPWRGGTDTQYF
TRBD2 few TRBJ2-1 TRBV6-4 TGTGCCAGCAGTGAGACTAGCGGGGGGGCGGATGAGCAGTTCTTC CASSETSGGADEQFF
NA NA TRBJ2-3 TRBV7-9 TGTGCCAGCAGAACAATTACAGATACGCAGTATTTT CASRTITDTQYF
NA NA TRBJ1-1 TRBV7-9 TGTGCCAGCAGCTTTCGGGGTCGGGACACTGAAGCTTTCTTT CASSFRGRDTEAFF
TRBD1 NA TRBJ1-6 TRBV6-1 TGTGCCAGCAGTGCTAAACAGGGGAGCTCCTATAATTCACCCCTCCACTTT CASSAKQGSSYNSPLHF
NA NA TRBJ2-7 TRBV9 TGTGCCAGCAGCGTAGAATCCAGGGCCCTATACGAGCAGTACTTC CASSVESRALYEQYF
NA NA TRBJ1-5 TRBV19 TGTGCCAGTAAGGAAGGGAGCAATCAGCCCCAGCATTTT CASKEGSNQPQHF
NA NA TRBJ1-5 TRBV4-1 TGCGCCAGCAGCCAAGATAGGGGGTCGTATAGCAATCAGCCCCAGCATTTT CASSQDRGSYSNQPQHF
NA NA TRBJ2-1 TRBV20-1 TGCAGTGCTCCGCAAAACAATGAGCAGTTCTTC CSAPQNNEQFF
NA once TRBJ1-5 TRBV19 TGTGCCAGTAGTACTCGGGGATTTGGGAGCAATCAGCCCCAGCATTTT CASSTRGFGSNQPQHF
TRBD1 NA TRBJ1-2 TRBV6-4 TGTGCCAGCAAAGGACAGGGCGCCTACGGCTACACCTTC CASKGQGAYGYTF
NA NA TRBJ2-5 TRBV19 TGTGCCAGTAGTCTGGGGATCGGAAAGACCCAGTACTTC CASSLGIGKTQYF
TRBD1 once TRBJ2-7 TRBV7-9 TGTGCCAGCAGCTCCGGGACAGGCTACGAGCAGTACTTC CASSSGTGYEQYF
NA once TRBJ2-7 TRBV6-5 TGTGCCAGCAGTTACTCGATTGGGACCGCGGGCTACGAGCAGTACTTC CASSYSIGTAGYEQYF
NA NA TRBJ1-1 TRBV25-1 TGTGCCAGCAGTGAATATTCCGGGACTGAAGCTTTCTTT CASSEYSGTEAFF
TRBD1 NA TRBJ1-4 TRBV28 TGTGCCAGCAGCCTTATGAGTGGCAGGGGGACGGCTAATGAAAAACTGTTTTTT CASSLMSGRGTANEKLFF
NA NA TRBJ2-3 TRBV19 TGTGCCAGTAGGATTCAAGGGGGGGATCTATGGGCAGATACGCAGTATTTT CASRIQGGDLWADTQYF
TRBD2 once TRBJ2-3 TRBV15 TGTGCCACCAGCATGCTGGGACTAGGCCCAGATACGCAGTATTTT CATSMLGLGPDTQYF
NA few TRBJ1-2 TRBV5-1 TGCGCCAGCAGCTTTTCGGGGGGATCGGGCTATGGCTACACCTTC CASSFSGGSGYGYTF
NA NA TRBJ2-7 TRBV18 TGTGCCAGCTCACCCCTACAGGGATCAGTTCTCGGCTACGAGCAGTACTTC CASSPLQGSVLGYEQYF
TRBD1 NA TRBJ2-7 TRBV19 TGTGCCAGTGCCGATGGGACAGGGGGATACGAGCAGTACTTC CASADGTGGYEQYF
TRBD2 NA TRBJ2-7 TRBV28 TGTGCCAGCAGTTTACCTGGGACTAGCGGATACGAGCAGTACTTC CASSLPGTSGYEQYF
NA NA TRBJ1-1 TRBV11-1 TGTGCCAGCAGCTTCACCTTAGGGACTGAAGCTTTCTTT CASSFTLGTEAFF
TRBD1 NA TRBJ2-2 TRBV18 TGTGCCAGCTCACCGGTCCAGGGGGCGAACACCGGGGAGCTGTTTTTT CASSPVQGANTGELFF
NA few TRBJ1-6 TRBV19 TGTGCCAGTAGTAGGGAGAGAGGTCGTCCCCTCCACTTT CASSRERGRPLHF
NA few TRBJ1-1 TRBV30 TGTGCCTGGACGGGGCTATCCAGCACTGAAGCTTTCTTT CAWTGLSSTEAFF
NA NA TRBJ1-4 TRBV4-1 TGCGCCAGCAGCCCCGTGGGCGGGGTAGGTGAAAAACTGTTTTTT CASSPVGGVGEKLFF
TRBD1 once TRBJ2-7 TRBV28 TGTGCCAGCAGTTTCCGGGACAGGCCAGCCTACGAGCAGTACTTC CASSFRDRPAYEQYF
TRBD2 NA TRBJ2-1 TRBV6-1 TGTGCCAGCAGTGAAGCGAGCGTAGCGGGAGCCCTTGATGAGCAGTTCTTC CASSEASVAGALDEQFF
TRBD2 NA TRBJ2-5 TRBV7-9 TGTGCCAGCAGAGGCGGGGCTAGCGGGAACCAAGAGACCCAGTACTTC CASRGGASGNQETQYF
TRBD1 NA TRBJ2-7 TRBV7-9 TGTGCCAGCAGCCCGGACAGGGGGCTTTCCTCCTACGAGCAGTACTTC CASSPDRGLSSYEQYF
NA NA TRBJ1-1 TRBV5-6 TGTGCCAGCAGCTTGGTAGATTCTTTCACTGAAGCTTTCTTT CASSLVDSFTEAFF
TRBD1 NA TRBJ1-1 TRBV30 TGTGCCTGGAGGGGGGACAGGAGGAACACTGAAGCTTTCTTT CAWRGDRRNTEAFF
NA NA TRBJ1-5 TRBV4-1 TGCGCCAGCAGCCAAGATCTGGCGTGGGGGGTGGGCGCCAATCAGCCCCAGCATTTT CASSQDLAWGVGANQPQHF
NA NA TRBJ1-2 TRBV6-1 TGTGCCAGCAGTGAAGTAGGAACAGCCTATGGCTACACCTTC CASSEVGTAYGYTF
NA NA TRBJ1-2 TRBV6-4 TGTGCCAGCAGTGACTCCGCAGGACGTGGCTACACCTTC CASSDSAGRGYTF
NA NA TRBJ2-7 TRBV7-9 TGTGCCAGCAGCTTAGGTGGAGTTGGTGGGTACGAGCAGTACTTC CASSLGGVGGYEQYF
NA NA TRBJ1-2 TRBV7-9 TGTGCCAGCACCCGGGAACAGGGTTTAGTTGGCTACACCTTC CASTREQGLVGYTF
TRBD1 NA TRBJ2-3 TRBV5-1 TGCGCCAGCAGCTTTGGACAGGTTTCAAATACGCAGTATTTT CASSFGQVSNTQYF
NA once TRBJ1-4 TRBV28 TGTGCCAGCAGTTCCCCCGGCAGGGTGGGAAATGAAAAACTGTTTTTT CASSSPGRVGNEKLFF
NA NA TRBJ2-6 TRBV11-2 TGTGCCAGCAGCTTAGGAAGGTCTAGTACTGGGGCCAACGTCCTGACTTTC CASSLGRSSTGANVLTF
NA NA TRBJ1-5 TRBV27 TGTGCCAGCAGCCCCCCCCCAGGGGGCAATCAGCCCCAGCATTTT CASSPPPGGNQPQHF
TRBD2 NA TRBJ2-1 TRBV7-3 TGTGCCAGCAGCTATATAGGGACTAGCGGGAGGGTTGAGCAGTTCTTC CASSYIGTSGRVEQFF
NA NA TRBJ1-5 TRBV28 TGTGCCAGCAGTTTTTCTACCCAAACCTCGAGCCAGCCCCAGCATTTT CASSFSTQTSSQPQHF
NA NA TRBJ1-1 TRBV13 TGTGCCAGCTCAGGAGATCCTAACACTGAAGCTTTCTTT CASSGDPNTEAFF
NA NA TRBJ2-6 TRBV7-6 TGTGCCAGCAGCCCCACTCCCGGAGGCCCTGGGGCCAACGTCCTGACTTTC CASSPTPGGPGANVLTF
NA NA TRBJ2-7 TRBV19 TGTGCCAGTAACCCGGACGGTGGCTCCTACGAGCAGTACTTC CASNPDGGSYEQYF
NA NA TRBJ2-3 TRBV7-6 TGTGCCAGCAGCCTAGCGGCCTCGTTAGAGGGGGGGGGTCTGGATACGCAGTATTTT CASSLAASLEGGGLDTQYF
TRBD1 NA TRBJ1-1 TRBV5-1 TGCGCCAGCAGCTTGAGACAGGGAAACACTGAAGCTTTCTTT CASSLRQGNTEAFF
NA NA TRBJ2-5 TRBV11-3 TGTGCCAGCAGCTTAGGAGGGATCGGAGAGACCCAGTACTTC CASSLGGIGETQYF
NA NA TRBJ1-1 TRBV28 TGTGCCAGCAGTTTATTTTCGGATTTTACCACTGAAGCTTTCTTT CASSLFSDFTTEAFF
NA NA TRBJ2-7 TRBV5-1 TGCGCCAGCAGCAAGGACAACTACGAGCAGTACTTC CASSKDNYEQYF
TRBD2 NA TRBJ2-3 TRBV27 TGTGCCAGCAAATCTACTAGCGGGGGGGCCGTCACGCAGTATTTT CASKSTSGGAVTQYF
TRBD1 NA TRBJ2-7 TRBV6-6 TGTGCCAGCAGTTCCGGACAGGGGCAAGCGGGCGAGCAGTACTTC CASSSGQGQAGEQYF